A single sample is the source of the 21 T cell receptor beta chains below, sequenced in a study of CD8+CD57+ T cells in acquired aplastic anemia. Patients sequenced had flow cytometry evidence of CD8+CD57+ cell expansion. Profiling of TCR beta VDJ combinations and CDR3 sequences used genomic DNA as template. TCRdb re-called the reads with MiXCR, one entry per CDR3 protein. This sample has about 120,000 distinct CDR3 sequences; under 60% occur once, and the top ten carry approximately 28%. Sequencing used sorted CD4+, CD8+, or CD8+CD57+ T cells (not recorded which) from PBMCs. The receptors stem from a human donor with aplastic anemia.

The chain links TRBV2 to TRBJ1-5, with D tentatively TRBD1 (5 bases). V dropped 8 bases and J dropped 4 bases, with 12 bases sitting between them. Germline CDR1 reads SNHLY; CDR2 reads FYNNEI. The CDR3 length is 13 residues. The CDR3 nucleotides are TGTGCCAGCGTAGAAGCAGGGAATCAGCCCCAGCATTTT. It specifies CASVEAGNQPQHF.

This clonotype was seen more than once but under ten times. The rearrangement links TRBV27 to TRBJ1-1, with D uncertain. CDR3 size: 16 residues. CDR1 is MNHEY, CDR2 SMNVEV, per germline (reference sequence). V lost 2 bases and J lost 7, with 20 bases in between. The DNA for the CDR3 is TGTGCCAGCAGTTTAATGGTCGCCACCGCGGGGAATGAAGCTTTCTTT. The encoded protein is CASSLMVATAGNEAFF.

The V and J genes are TRBV9 and TRBJ2-5; 9 bases agree with TRBD1. From germline, CDR1 is SGDLS and CDR2 YYNGEE. V dropped 0 bases and J dropped 2; count of bases not matched to a gene: 2. The CDR3 loop spans 15 amino acids. The CDR3 region is CASSVGTGVQETQYF. CDR3 in DNA: TGTGCCAGCAGCGTAGGGACAGGGGTTCAAGAGACCCAGTACTTC.

Many counts were recorded for this clonotype. This chain connects TRBV3-1 to TRBJ2-7; D unclear. This CDR3 is 13 amino acids long. Germline V lookup: CDR1 LGHDT, CDR2 YNNKEL (reference sequence). With 4 bases removed from V and 1 base from J, the gap between germline ends came to 8 bases. CDR3: CASSLDTSYEQYF. DNA of the CDR3: TGTGCCAGCAGCCTTGACACGTCCTACGAGCAGTACTTC.

The CDR3 reads CASSLGQGLNEQFF. Here the CDR3 DNA reads TGCGCCAGCAGCTTGGGGCAGGGGTTGAATGAGCAGTTCTTC. The chain recombines TRBV5-1 with TRBJ2-1, with D possibly TRBD1 on 6 matching bases. Germline V gene sequence: CDR1 SGHRS, CDR2 YFSETQ. Between the trimmed V and J ends, which lost 0 bases and 7 bases, there was a span of 11 bases. CDR3 length equals 14 residues.

The rearrangement uses TRBV24-1 and TRBJ2-4; no definite D call. CDR1 KGHDR and CDR2 SFDVKD come from the germline V gene. The CDR3 loop spans 15 amino acids. Trimming shortened V by 4 bases and J by 0 bases, and 9 bases separated the two germline ends. The CDR3 loop is CATSEGNLAKNIQYF. The CDR3, as DNA: TGTGCCACCAGTGAAGGCAACCTAGCCAAAAACATTCAGTACTTC.

Worth noting for this clonotype: In this CDR3 the conserved last residue, phenylalanine or tryptophan, is missing, so a read error is likely. This chain joins TRBV7-9 and TRBJ2-1, with D possibly matching TRBD2 (6 bases). V was pared by 8 bases and J by 8 bases, with 13 bases between. The CDR3 is 12 amino acids. CDR1 SEHNR and CDR2 FQNEAQ come from the germline V gene (reference sequence). CDR3 nucleotides: TGTGCCAGCGGGGGGATGGGGGATGAGCAGTTCCTC. The encoded protein is CASGGMGDEQFL.

J is TRBJ2-3 and V is TRBV5-1; D is tentatively TRBD1 or TRBD2 (6 bases each). From germline, CDR1 is SGHRS and CDR2 YFSETQ. This CDR3 spans 14 amino acids. V lost 4 bases and J 6 bases, leaving 15 bases between the germline ends. The CDR3 DNA reads as TGCGCCAGCAGCCTACGACTAGGGGGGGATACGCAGTATTTT. Translated: CASSLRLGGDTQYF.

This clonotype was recorded only once. The V and J genes are TRBV5-4 and TRBJ2-7; weak D call: TRBD1 (6 bases). Germline values: CDR1 SGHNT, CDR2 YYREEE (reference sequence). The CDR3 runs 13 residues. V was pared by 4 bases and J by 3 bases, with 11 bases between. This CDR3 is CASSKGQDYEQYF. The CDR3, as DNA: TGTGCCAGCAGCAAGGGACAAGACTACGAGCAGTACTTC.

The chain is built from TRBV19 and TRBJ1-1; 11 positions agree with TRBD1. J lost 8 bases, V lost 4 bases, and 6 bases had no gene match. In germline, CDR1 is LNHDA, CDR2 SQIVND (reference sequence). There are 14 residues in the CDR3. CDR3 protein: CASSTGTGGREAFF. CDR3 nucleotides: TGTGCCAGTAGTACCGGGACAGGGGGGAGGGAAGCTTTCTTT.

This clonotype was seen a few times. The rearrangement links TRBV27 to TRBJ2-5, with TRBD2 matching 8 bases. The CDR3 is made up of 15 amino acids. Germline assignment: CDR1 MNHEY and CDR2 SMNVEV (reference sequence). With 3 bases clipped from V and 4 bases from J, the junction kept 7 bases outside the gene matches. The CDR3 spells CASSFLGLAGETQYF. The DNA for the CDR3 is TGTGCCAGCAGTTTTCTGGGGCTAGCGGGAGAGACCCAGTACTTC.

This chain joins TRBV24-1 and TRBJ1-5; D ambiguous. Germline V gives CDR1 KGHDR, CDR2 SFDVKD. The CDR3 contains 12 residues. Trimming removed 5 bases from V and 5 bases from J, with 6 bases in between. DNA for the CDR3: TGTGCCACCAGTGTGGGCCATCAGCCCCAGCATTTT. Protein product: CATSVGHQPQHF.

J is TRBJ1-1 and V is TRBV12-5, with D unresolved. Germline CDR1 and CDR2: LGHNT and FRNRAP. Between the trimmed V and J ends, which lost 3 bases and 4 bases, there was a span of 12 bases. CDR3 size: 14 residues. The CDR3, as DNA: TGTGCTAGTGGTTTCGAGCGCGTTGTCACTGAAGCTTTCTTT. This sequence encodes CASGFERVVTEAFF.

The chain links TRBV20-1 to TRBJ2-5; the D is unclear. Germline V gives CDR1 DFQATT, CDR2 SNEGSKA (reference sequence). This CDR3 comprises 14 residues. V was clipped by 1 base and J by 5 bases, with 14 bases between them. The CDR3 sequence: CSARGPDPTETQYF. DNA of the CDR3: TGCAGTGCTAGAGGACCGGACCCGACGGAGACCCAGTACTTC.

This rearrangement joins TRBV4-2 to TRBJ2-5, with D possibly TRBD2 on 5 matching bases. Per the germline V gene, CDR1 is LGHNA and CDR2 is YNFKEQ. Trimming removed 0 bases from V and 7 bases from J, with 15 bases in between. CDR3 length: 15 residues. CDR3 bases: TGTGCCAGCAGCCAAGATCGCTGGGAGTCGGGGACCCAGTACTTC. Amino acid sequence: CASSQDRWESGTQYF.

This clonotype was detected ten times or more. V and J are TRBV15 and TRBJ2-1, with D unclear. Trimming stripped 3 bases from V and 8 bases from J, with 11 bases between. Per germline, CDR1 LNHNV and CDR2 YYDKDF (reference sequence). The CDR3 length is 13 residues. The CDR3 sequence is CATSRAPSHEQFF. Written as DNA, the CDR3 is TGTGCCACCAGCAGGGCCCCCAGTCATGAGCAGTTCTTC. The whole variable domain, remainder taken from reference TRBV15 and TRBJ2-1, is DAMVIQNPRYQVTQFGKPVTLSCSQTLNHNVMYWYQQKSSQAPKLLFHYYDKDFNNEADTPDNFQSRRPNTSFCFLDIRSPGLGDTAMYLCATSRAPSHEQFFGPGTRLTVL.

This clonotype was seen more than once but under ten times. A junction end diverges from the germline sequence, so it may reflect a read error. V and J are TRBV25-1 and TRBJ2-7, with 12 bases aligning to TRBD2. This CDR3 has 14 amino acids. Germline V gene sequence: CDR1 MGHDK, CDR2 SYGVNS. CDR3 sequence reads: CASRESSGGAEQYF. The CDR3 nucleotides read TGTGCCAGCAGGGAATCTAGCGGGGGGGCTGAGCAGTACTTC.

By frequency in the sample, this clonotype is medium-sized. J is TRBJ2-5 and V is TRBV7-8; D call uncertain. This CDR3 comprises 11 residues. V was pared by 5 bases and J by 3 bases, with 4 bases between. The germline V gene has CDR1 SGHVS and CDR2 FQNEAQ. CDR3 sequence: CASSIKETQYF. CDR3 DNA sequence: TGTGCCAGCAGCATCAAAGAGACCCAGTACTTC.

This clonotype has only a few counts. The chain is built from TRBV20-1 and TRBJ2-7; TRBD1 matches at 7 bases. Germline-derived CDR1 and CDR2 are DFQATT and SNEGSKA (reference sequence). V gave up 3 bases and J gave up 3 bases; unmatched junction bases: 11. The CDR3 spans 15 residues. This CDR3 reads CSARVDERDSYEQYF. The CDR3 DNA reads TGCAGTGCTAGGGTTGATGAACGGGACAGCTACGAGCAGTACTTC.

The chain has TRBV5-1 and TRBJ2-7, with 9 bases that match TRBD1. The CDR3 is 14 amino acids. The J segment lost 3 bases and the V segment lost 0 bases, leaving 1 base of the junction unmatched. The germline gives CDR1 SGHRS, CDR2 YFSETQ. The CDR3 DNA sequence: TGCGCCAGCAGCTTGGACAGGGGGCACTACGAGCAGTACTTC. It translates to CASSLDRGHYEQYF.

The chain has TRBV24-1 and TRBJ2-3, with D perhaps TRBD1 (7 bases). The CDR3 is 14 residues long. Germline assignment: CDR1 KGHDR and CDR2 SFDVKD. Trimming shortened V by 4 bases and J by 4 bases, and 11 bases separated the two germline ends. This chain's CDR3 is CATSEGGTADTQYF. DNA for the CDR3: TGTGCCACCAGTGAAGGGGGGACAGCAGATACGCAGTATTTT.